The TCR beta chain described here comes from a study of response to subunit inactivated influenza vaccine. Overall study findings and caveats: Each seasonal flu vaccination may recruit only limited new T cells, authors suggested.

Turning to this clonotype: Its antigen is unidentified.

The CDR3 sequence is 13 residues long. The V end was cut by 0 bases, the J end by 8 bases, with 10 bases between. Germline V lookup: CDR1 SGHDN, CDR2 FVKESK. MiXCR, run by TCRdb on the RT-PCR reads, gives a single entry per CDR3 protein. Found here are approximately 290,000 distinct CDR3 sequences, approximately 20% of them singletons; the top ten hold over 9%. The chain joins TRBV14 to TRBJ2-5; perhaps TRBD2 as D (5 bases). The sequence came from a man between 50 and 70 years old who received an inactivated influenza vaccine. Sequencing was performed on PBMCs from blood, taken 21 months after vaccination. The CDR3 is CASSQDPGSTQYF. The CDR3 coding sequence is TGTGCCAGCAGCCAAGATCCGGGGAGCACCCAGTACTTC.